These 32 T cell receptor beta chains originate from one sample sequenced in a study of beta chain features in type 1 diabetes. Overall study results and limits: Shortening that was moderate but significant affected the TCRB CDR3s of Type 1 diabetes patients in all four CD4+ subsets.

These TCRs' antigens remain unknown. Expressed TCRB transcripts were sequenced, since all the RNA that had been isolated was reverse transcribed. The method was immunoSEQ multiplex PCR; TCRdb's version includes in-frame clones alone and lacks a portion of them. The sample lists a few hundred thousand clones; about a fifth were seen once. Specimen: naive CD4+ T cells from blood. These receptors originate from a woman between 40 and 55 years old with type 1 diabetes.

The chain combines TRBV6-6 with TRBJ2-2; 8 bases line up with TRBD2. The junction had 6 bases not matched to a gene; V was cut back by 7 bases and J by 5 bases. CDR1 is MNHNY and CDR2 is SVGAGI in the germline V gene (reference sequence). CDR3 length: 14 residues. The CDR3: CASIRGGSTGELFF. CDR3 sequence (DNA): TGTGCCAGCATACGGGGGGGTTCGACCGGGGAGCTGTTTTTT.

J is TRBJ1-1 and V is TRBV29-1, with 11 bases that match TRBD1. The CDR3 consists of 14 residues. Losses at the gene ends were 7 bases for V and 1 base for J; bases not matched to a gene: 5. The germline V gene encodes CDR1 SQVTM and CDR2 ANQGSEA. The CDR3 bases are TGCAGCGGAGCTGGGACAGGGGGGAACACTGAAGCTTTCTTT. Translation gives CSGAGTGGNTEAFF.

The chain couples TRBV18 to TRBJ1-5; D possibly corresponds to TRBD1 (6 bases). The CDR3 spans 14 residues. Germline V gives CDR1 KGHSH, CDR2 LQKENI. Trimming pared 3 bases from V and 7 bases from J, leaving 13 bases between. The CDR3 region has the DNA TGTGCCAGCTCACCGTACAGGGATGGACAGCCCCAGCATTTT. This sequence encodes CASSPYRDGQPQHF.

This CDR3 reads CAWKVSSNEQFF. The CDR3 bases are TGTGCCTGGAAAGTGAGTAGCAATGAGCAGTTCTTC. The chain couples TRBV30 to TRBJ2-1; unclear D gene. The length of the CDR3 is 12 residues. CDR1 is GTSNPN, CDR2 SVGIG, per germline (reference sequence). Trimming left V 4 bases short and J 6 bases short, with 10 bases between.

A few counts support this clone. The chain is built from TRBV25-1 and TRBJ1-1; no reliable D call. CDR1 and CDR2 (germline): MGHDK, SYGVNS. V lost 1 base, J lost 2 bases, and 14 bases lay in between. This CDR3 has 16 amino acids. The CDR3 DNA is TGTGCCAGCAGTGAATTGTCCCTTACAGATAACACTGAAGCTTTCTTT. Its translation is CASSELSLTDNTEAFF. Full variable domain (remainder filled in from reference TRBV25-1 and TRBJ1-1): EADIYQTPRYLVIGTGKKITLECSQTMGHDKMYWYQQDPGMELHLIHYSYGVNSTEKGDLSSESTVSRIRTEHFPLTLESARPSHTSQYLCASSELSLTDNTEAFFGQGTRLTVV.

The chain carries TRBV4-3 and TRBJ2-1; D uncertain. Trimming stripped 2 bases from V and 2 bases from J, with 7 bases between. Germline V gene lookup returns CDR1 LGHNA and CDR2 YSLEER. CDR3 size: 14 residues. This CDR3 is CASSQSWPYNEQFF. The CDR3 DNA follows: TGCGCCAGCAGCCAATCATGGCCCTACAATGAGCAGTTCTTC.

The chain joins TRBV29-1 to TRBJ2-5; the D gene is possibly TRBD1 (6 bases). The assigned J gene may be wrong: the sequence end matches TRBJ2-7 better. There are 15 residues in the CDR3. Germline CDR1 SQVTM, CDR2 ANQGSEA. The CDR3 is CSVAMGQGTPYEQYF. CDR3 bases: TGCAGCGTAGCAATGGGGCAGGGGACCCCCTACGAGCAGTACTTC.

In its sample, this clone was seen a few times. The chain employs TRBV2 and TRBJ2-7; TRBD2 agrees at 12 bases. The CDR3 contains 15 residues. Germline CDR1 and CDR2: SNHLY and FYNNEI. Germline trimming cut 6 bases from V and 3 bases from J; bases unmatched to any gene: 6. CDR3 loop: CASSLTSGGFYEQYF. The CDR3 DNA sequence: TGTGCCAGCAGCTTGACTAGCGGGGGATTCTACGAGCAGTACTTC. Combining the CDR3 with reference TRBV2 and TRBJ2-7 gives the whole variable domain EPEVTQTPSHQVTQMGQEVILRCVPISNHLYFYWYRQILGQKVEFLVSFYNNEISEKSEIFDDQFSVERPDGSNFTLKIRSTKLEDSAMYFCASSLTSGGFYEQYFGPGTRLTVT.

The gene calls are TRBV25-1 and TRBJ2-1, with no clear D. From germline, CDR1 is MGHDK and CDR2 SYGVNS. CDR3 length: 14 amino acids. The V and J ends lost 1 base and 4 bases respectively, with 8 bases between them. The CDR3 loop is CASSESESYNEQFF. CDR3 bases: TGTGCCAGCAGTGAATCGGAGTCTTACAATGAGCAGTTCTTC.

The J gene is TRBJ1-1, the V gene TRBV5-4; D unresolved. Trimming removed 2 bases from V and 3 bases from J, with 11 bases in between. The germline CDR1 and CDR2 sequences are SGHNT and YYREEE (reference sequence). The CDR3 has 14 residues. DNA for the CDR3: TGTGCCAGCAGCTTCGGGTTAGAGGACACTGAAGCTTTCTTT. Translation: CASSFGLEDTEAFF.

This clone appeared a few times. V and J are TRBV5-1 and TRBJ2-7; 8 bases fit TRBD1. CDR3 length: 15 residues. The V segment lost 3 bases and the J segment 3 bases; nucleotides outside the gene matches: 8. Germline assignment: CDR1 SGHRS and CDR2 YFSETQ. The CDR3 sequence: CASSYRDRLRYEQYF. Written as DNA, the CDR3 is TGCGCCAGCAGCTACCGGGACAGGCTCCGCTACGAGCAGTACTTC. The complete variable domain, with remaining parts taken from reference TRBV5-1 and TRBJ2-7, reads KAGVTQTPRYLIKTRGQQVTLSCSPISGHRSVSWYQQTPGQGLQFLFEYFSETQRNKGNFPGRFSGRQFSNSRSEMNVSTLELGDSALYLCASSYRDRLRYEQYFGPGTRLTVT.

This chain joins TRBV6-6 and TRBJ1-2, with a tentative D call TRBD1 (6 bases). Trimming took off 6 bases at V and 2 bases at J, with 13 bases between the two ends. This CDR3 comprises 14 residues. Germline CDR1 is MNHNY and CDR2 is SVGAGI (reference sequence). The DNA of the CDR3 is TGTGCCAGCAGCTACCGGGACATCAACTATGGCTACACCTTC. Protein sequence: CASSYRDINYGYTF.

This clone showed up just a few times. The DNA of the CDR3 is TGTGCCAGCAGTGACTCTGGCCTAGCCGAAGCCTACGAGCAGTACTTC. This encodes CASSDSGLAEAYEQYF. The chain joins TRBV6-4 to TRBJ2-7, with D maybe TRBD2 (5 bases). V was pared by 0 bases and J by 2 bases, with 14 bases between. The CDR3 is 16 amino acids. Looked up from germline, CDR1 is MRHNA and CDR2 is SNTAGT.

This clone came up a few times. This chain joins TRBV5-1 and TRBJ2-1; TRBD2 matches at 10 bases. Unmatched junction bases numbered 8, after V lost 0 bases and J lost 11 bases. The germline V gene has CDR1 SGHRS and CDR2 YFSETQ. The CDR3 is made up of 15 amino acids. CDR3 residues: CASSLATAGGPKQFF. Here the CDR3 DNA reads TGCGCCAGCAGCTTGGCCACAGCGGGAGGGCCTAAGCAGTTCTTC.

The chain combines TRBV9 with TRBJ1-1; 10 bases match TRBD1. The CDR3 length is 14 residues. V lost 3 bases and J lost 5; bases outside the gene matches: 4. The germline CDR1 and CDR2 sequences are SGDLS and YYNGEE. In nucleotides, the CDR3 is TGTGCCAGCAGCGGACAGGGGGCAGTTACTGAAGCTTTCTTT. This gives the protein CASSGQGAVTEAFF.

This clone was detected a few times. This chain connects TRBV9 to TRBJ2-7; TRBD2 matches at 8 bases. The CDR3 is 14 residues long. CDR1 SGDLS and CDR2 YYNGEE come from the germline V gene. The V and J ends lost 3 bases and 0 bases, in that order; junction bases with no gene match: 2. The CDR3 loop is CASSATSGSYEQYF. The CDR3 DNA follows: TGTGCCAGCAGCGCTACTAGCGGCTCCTACGAGCAGTACTTC. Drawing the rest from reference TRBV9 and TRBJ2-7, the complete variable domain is DSGVTQTPKHLITATGQRVTLRCSPRSGDLSVYWYQQSLDQGLQFLIQYYNGEERAKGNILERFSAQQFPDLHSELNLSSLELGDSALYFCASSATSGSYEQYFGPGTRLTVT.

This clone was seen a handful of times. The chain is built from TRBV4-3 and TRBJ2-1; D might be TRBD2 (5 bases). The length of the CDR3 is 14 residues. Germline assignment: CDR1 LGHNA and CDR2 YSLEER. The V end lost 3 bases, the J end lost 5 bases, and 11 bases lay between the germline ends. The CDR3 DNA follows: TGCGCCAGCAGCCAGACTGGGAGCAACAATGAGCAGTTCTTC. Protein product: CASSQTGSNNEQFF.

The CDR3 region has the DNA TGTGCCAGCAGCGAACAGGGGATCTCCTACGAGCAGTACTTC. Protein: CASSEQGISYEQYF. The genes are TRBV14 and TRBJ2-7, with TRBD1 identical over 7 bases. The CDR3 runs to 14 residues. With 5 bases clipped from V and 0 bases from J, the junction kept 4 bases outside the gene matches. CDR1 is SGHDN, CDR2 FVKESK, per germline.

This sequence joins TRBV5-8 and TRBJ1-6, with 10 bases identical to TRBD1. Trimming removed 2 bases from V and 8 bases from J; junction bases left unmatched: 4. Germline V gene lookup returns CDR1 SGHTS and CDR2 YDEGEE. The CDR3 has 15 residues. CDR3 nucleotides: TGTGCCAGCAGCTTTGGGACAGGGGTGCATTCACCCCTCCACTTT. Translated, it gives CASSFGTGVHSPLHF.

The CDR3 sequence is CASSPPTGGPPDTQYF. Written as DNA, the CDR3 is TGTGCCAGCTCACCACCGACGGGGGGGCCTCCAGATACGCAGTATTTT. The V call is TRBV18, the J call TRBJ2-3; 8 positions agree with TRBD2. The CDR3 runs 16 residues. CDR1 is KGHSH and CDR2 is LQKENI in the germline V gene. Trimming removed 0 bases from V and 4 bases from J; junction bases left unmatched: 6.

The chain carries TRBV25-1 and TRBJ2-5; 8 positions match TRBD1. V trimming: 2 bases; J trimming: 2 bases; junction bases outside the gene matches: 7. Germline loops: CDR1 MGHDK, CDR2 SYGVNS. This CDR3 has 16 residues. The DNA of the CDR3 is TGTGCCAGCAGTGAAGCCGGCAGGGGGCGTCAAGAGACCCAGTACTTC. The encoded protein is CASSEAGRGRQETQYF. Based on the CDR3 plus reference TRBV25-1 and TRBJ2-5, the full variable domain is EADIYQTPRYLVIGTGKKITLECSQTMGHDKMYWYQQDPGMELHLIHYSYGVNSTEKGDLSSESTVSRIRTEHFPLTLESARPSHTSQYLCASSEAGRGRQETQYFGPGTRLLVL.

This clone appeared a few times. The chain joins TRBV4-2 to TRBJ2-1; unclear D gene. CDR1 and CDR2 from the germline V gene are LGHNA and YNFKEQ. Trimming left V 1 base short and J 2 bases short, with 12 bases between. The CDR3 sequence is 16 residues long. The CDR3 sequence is CASSQALRRTYNEQFF. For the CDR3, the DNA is TGTGCCAGCAGCCAAGCCCTACGGAGAACCTACAATGAGCAGTTCTTC.

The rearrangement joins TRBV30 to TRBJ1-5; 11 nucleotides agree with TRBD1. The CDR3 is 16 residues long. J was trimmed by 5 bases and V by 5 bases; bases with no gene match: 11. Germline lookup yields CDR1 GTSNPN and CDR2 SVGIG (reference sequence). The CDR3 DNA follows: TGTGCCTGGCGAGTAACTGGGACAGGGGGTGATCAGCCCCAGCATTTT. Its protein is CAWRVTGTGGDQPQHF.

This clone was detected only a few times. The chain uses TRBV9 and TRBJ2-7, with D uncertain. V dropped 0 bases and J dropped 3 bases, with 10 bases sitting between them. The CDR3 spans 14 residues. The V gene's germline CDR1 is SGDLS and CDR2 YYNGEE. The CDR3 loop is CASSVDSFVYEQYF. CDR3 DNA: TGTGCCAGCAGCGTAGACAGCTTCGTCTACGAGCAGTACTTC.

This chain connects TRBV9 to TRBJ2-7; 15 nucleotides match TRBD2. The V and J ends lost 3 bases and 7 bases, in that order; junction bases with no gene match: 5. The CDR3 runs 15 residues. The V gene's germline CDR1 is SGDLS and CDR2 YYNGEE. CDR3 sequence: CASSGTSGRGEEQYF. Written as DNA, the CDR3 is TGTGCCAGCAGCGGGACTAGCGGGAGGGGTGAAGAGCAGTACTTC.

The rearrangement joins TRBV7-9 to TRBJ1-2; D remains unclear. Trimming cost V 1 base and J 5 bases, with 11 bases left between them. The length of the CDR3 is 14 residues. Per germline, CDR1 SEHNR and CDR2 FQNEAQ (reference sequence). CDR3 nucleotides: TGTGCCAGCAGCTTAGACGGTTCCGCATATGGCTACACCTTC. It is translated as CASSLDGSAYGYTF.

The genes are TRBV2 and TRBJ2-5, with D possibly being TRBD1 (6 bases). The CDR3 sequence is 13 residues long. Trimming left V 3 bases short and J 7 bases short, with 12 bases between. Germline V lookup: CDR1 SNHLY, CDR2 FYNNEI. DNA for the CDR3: TGTGCCAGCAGTGAGGTGAAGGGGGTGACCCAGTACTTC. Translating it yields CASSEVKGVTQYF. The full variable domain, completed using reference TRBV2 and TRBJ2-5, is EPEVTQTPSHQVTQMGQEVILRCVPISNHLYFYWYRQILGQKVEFLVSFYNNEISEKSEIFDDQFSVERPDGSNFTLKIRSTKLEDSAMYFCASSEVKGVTQYFGPGTRLLVL.

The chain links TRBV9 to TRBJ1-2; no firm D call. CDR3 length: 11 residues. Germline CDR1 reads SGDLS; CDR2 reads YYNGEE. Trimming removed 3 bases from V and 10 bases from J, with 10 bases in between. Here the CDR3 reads CASSGGEDYTF. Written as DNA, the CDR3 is TGTGCCAGCAGCGGAGGAGAGGACTACACCTTC.

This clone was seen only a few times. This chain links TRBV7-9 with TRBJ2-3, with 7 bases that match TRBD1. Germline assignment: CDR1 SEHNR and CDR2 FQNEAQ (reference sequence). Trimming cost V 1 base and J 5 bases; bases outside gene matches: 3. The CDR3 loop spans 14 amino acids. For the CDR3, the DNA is TGTGCCAGCAGCTTAGACAGGGGTCAAGATACGCAGTATTTT. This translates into CASSLDRGQDTQYF.

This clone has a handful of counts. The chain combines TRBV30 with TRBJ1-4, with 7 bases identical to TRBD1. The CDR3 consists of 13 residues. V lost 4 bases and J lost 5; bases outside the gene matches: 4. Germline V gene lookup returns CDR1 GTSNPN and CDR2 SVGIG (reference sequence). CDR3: CAWTKTGNEKLFF. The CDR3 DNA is TGTGCCTGGACCAAGACAGGGAATGAAAAACTGTTTTTT.

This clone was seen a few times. For the CDR3, the DNA is TGTGCCTCCCAAGGCAGGGTAGCCTATGGCTACACCTTC. It translates to CASQGRVAYGYTF. The rearrangement uses TRBV10-3 and TRBJ1-2, with a tentative D call TRBD1 (5 bases). The V gene lost 11 bases and the J gene lost 4 bases, with 17 bases spanning the gap. This CDR3 contains 13 residues. The germline gives CDR1 ENHRY, CDR2 SYGVKD.

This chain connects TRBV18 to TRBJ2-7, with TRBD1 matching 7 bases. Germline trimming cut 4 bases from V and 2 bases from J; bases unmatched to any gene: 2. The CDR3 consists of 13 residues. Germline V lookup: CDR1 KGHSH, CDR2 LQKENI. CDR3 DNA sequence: TGTGCCAGCTCACTTGGGACAGCCTACGAGCAGTACTTC. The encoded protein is CASSLGTAYEQYF.